The source of this T cell receptor (beta chain) is a study of T cells after yellow fever vaccination. This clonotype was seen only a few times. CDR3 size: 15 residues. The V gene lost 4 bases and the J gene lost 4 bases, with 17 bases spanning the gap. CDR1 and CDR2 (germline): SGHRS, YFSETQ. Using its own MiXCR run on the 5' RACE reads, TCRdb lists one record per CDR3 protein. The sample records about 320,000 distinct CDR3 sequences, approximately 11% being singletons. Sequences were derived from CD4+ T cells sorted from PBMCs, sampled 45 days after the yellow fever booster vaccination. The chain has TRBV5-1 and TRBJ1-1; no reliable D call. This clonotype originated in a man between 18 and 29 years old who received the YFV17D yellow fever vaccine. For the CDR3, the DNA is TGCGCCAGCAGCGCCTATCTAGGTCTTGGCACTGAAGCTTTCTTT. It yields the protein CASSAYLGLGTEAFF.